This entry is about one TCR beta chain. Antigen specificity is unknown. This sample is part of a study of shared clonotypes between healthy human individuals. Overall study findings and caveats: Rarefaction exposed incomplete sorted-subset sequencing despite large depth. Non-shared clonotypes displayed generation probabilities falling below those of clonotypes present in all four donors. Few donors restricted represented genetic and exposure-history diversity. Estimated richness was generally greater in naive than memory subsets.

The CDR3 contains 14 residues. Germline values: CDR1 SGHDT, CDR2 YYEEEE. V was trimmed by 3 bases and J by 1 base, leaving 10 bases between them. Method: immunoSEQ multiplex PCR; TCRdb's copy keeps in-frame clones and lacks some. Counted here are approximately 1,000,000 clones, 60% to 80% occurring once; the ten biggest clones make up roughly 0.83%. Sequencing input: memory CD4+ T cells from PBMCs. The subset was: CD45RA-negative fraction. This TCR was recovered from a man aged 18 to 29 in good health. Some clones in this sample may be carry-over from other donors' samples. This chain uses TRBV5-6 with TRBJ2-5, with unresolved D. The CDR3 is CASSSRSLQETQYF. The CDR3 nucleotides read TGTGCCAGCAGCTCGCGCAGCCTCCAAGAGACCCAGTACTTC. The whole variable domain, filled in from reference TRBV5-6 and TRBJ2-5, reads DAGVTQSPTHLIKTRGQQVTLRCSPKSGHDTVSWYQQALGQGPQFIFQYYEEEERQRGNFPDRFSGHQFPNYSSELNVNALLLGDSALYLCASSSRSLQETQYFGPGTRLLVL.